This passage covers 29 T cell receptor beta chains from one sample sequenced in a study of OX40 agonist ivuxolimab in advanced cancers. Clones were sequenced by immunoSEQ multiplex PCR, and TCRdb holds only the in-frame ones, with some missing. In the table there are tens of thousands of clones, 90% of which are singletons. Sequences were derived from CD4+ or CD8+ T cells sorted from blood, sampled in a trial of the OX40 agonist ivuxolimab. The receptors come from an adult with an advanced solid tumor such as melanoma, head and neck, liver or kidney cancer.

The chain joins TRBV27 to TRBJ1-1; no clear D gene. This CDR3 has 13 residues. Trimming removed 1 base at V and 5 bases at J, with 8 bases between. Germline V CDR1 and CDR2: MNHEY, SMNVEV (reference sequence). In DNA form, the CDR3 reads TGTGCCAGCAGTTTATTCCCCAGTACTGAAGCTTTCTTT. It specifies CASSLFPSTEAFF.

CDR3 coding DNA: TGTGCCAGCTCCCGAGGCGGCCAGAACACTGAAGCTTTCTTT. As protein: CASSRGGQNTEAFF. The chain employs TRBV6-5 and TRBJ1-1; D ambiguous. The CDR3 is made up of 14 amino acids. Germline V gene sequence: CDR1 MNHEY, CDR2 SVGAGI. V was shortened by 8 bases and J by 1 base, with 14 bases between the two germline ends.

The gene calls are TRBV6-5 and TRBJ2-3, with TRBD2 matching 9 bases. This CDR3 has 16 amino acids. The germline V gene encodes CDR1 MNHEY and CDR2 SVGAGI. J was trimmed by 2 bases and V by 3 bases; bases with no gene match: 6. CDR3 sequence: CASSYSLAGTTDTQYF. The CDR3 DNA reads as TGTGCCAGCAGTTATTCTCTAGCGGGAACCACAGATACGCAGTATTTT.

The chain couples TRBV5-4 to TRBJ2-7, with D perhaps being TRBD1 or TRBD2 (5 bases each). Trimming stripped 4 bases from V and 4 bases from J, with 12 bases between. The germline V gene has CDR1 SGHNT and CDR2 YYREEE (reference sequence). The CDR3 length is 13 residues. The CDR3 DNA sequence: TGTGCCAGCAGCACCGACTGGGGGTACGAGCAGTACTTC. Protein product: CASSTDWGYEQYF.

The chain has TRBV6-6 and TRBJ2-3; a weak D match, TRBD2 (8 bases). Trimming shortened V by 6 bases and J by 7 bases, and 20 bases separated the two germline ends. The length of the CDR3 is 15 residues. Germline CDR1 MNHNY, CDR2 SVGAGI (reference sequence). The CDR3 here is CASSQGGGRINTQYF. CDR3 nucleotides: TGTGCCAGCAGCCAAGGGGGCGGGAGGATAAATACGCAGTATTTT.

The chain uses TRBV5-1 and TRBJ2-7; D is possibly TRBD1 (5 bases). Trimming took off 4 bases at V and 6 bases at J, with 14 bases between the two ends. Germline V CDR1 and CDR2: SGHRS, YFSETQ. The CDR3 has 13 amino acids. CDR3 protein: CASSPVTASEQYF. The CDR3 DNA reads TGCGCCAGCAGCCCGGTGACAGCTTCCGAGCAGTACTTC.

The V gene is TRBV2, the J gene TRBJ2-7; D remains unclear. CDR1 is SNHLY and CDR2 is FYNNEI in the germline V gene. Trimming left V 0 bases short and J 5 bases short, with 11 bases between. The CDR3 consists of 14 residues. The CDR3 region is CASSEARGSHEQYF. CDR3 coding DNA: TGTGCCAGCAGTGAAGCGCGAGGTTCCCACGAGCAGTACTTC.

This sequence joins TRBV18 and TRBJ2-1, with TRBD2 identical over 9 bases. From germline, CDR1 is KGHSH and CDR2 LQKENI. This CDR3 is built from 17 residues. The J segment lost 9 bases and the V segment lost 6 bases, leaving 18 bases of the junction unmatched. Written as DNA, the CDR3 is TGTGCCAGCTCCCCCATAGGTAGCGGGAGTTTTAGGGGTGAGCAGTTCTTC. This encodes CASSPIGSGSFRGEQFF.

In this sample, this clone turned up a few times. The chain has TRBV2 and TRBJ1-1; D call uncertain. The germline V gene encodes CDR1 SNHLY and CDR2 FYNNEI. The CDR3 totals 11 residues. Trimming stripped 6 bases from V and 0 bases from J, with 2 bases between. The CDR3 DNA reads TGTGCCAGCAGGATGAACACTGAAGCTTTCTTT. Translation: CASRMNTEAFF.

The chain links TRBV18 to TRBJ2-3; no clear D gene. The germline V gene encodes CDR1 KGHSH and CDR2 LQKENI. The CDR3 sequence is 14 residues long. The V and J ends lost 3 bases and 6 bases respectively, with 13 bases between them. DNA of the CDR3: TGTGCCAGCTCACCTAATAATAAACGCGATACGCAGTATTTT. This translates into CASSPNNKRDTQYF.

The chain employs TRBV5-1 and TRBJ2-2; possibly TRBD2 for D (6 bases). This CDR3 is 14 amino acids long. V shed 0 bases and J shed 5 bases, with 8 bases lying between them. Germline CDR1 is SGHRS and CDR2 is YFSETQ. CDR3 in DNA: TGCGCCAGCAGCTTGGATGGAGGGACCGGGGAGCTGTTTTTT. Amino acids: CASSLDGGTGELFF. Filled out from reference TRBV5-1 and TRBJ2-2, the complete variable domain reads KAGVTQTPRYLIKTRGQQVTLSCSPISGHRSVSWYQQTPGQGLQFLFEYFSETQRNKGNFPGRFSGRQFSNSRSEMNVSTLELGDSALYLCASSLDGGTGELFFGEGSRLTVL.

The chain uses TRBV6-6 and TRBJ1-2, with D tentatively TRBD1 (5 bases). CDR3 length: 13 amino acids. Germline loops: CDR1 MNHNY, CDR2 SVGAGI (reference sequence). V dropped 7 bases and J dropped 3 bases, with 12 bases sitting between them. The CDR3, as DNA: TGTGCCAGCAACCCCGGAGGGGACTATGGCTACACCTTC. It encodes CASNPGGDYGYTF.

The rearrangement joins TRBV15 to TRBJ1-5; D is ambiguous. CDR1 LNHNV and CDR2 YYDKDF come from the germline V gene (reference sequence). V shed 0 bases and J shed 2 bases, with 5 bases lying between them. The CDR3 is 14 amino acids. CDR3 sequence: CATSRDYGNQPQHF. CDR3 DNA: TGTGCCACCAGCAGAGATTACGGCAATCAGCCCCAGCATTTT. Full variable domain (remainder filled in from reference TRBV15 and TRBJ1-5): DAMVIQNPRYQVTQFGKPVTLSCSQTLNHNVMYWYQQKSSQAPKLLFHYYDKDFNNEADTPDNFQSRRPNTSFCFLDIRSPGLGDTAMYLCATSRDYGNQPQHFGDGTRLSIL.

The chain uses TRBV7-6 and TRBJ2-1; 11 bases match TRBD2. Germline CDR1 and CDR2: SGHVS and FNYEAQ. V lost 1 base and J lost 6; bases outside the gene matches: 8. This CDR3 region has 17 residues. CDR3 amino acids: CASSLEPPGLAANEQFF. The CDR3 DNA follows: TGTGCCAGCAGCTTAGAACCCCCGGGACTAGCGGCCAATGAGCAGTTCTTC.

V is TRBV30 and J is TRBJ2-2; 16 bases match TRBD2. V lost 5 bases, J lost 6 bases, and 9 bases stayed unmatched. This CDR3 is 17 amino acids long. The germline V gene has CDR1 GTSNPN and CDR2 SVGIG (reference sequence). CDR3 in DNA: TGTGCCTGGTGTCGAGGGGGACTAGCGGGAGGGGCCGGGGAGCTGTTTTTT. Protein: CAWCRGGLAGGAGELFF. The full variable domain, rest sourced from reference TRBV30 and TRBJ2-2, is SQTIHQWPATLVQPVGSPLSLECTVEGTSNPNLYWYRQAAGRGLQLLFYSVGIGQISSEVPQNLSASRPQDRQFILSSKKLLLSDSGFYLCAWCRGGLAGGAGELFFGEGSRLTVL.

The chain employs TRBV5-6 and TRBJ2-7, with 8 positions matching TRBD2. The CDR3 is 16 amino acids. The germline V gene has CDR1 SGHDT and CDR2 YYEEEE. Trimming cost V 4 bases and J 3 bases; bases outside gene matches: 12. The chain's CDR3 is CASSPTRGAGGYEQYF. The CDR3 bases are TGTGCCAGCAGCCCGACGAGAGGGGCGGGGGGCTACGAGCAGTACTTC.

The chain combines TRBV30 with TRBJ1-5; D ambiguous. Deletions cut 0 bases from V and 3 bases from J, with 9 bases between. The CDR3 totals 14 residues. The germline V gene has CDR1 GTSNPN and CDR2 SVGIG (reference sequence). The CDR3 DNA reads TGTGCCTGGAGTGTACCCGGGTACAATCAGCCCCAGCATTTT. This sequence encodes CAWSVPGYNQPQHF. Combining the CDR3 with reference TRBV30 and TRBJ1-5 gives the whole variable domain SQTIHQWPATLVQPVGSPLSLECTVEGTSNPNLYWYRQAAGRGLQLLFYSVGIGQISSEVPQNLSASRPQDRQFILSSKKLLLSDSGFYLCAWSVPGYNQPQHFGDGTRLSIL.

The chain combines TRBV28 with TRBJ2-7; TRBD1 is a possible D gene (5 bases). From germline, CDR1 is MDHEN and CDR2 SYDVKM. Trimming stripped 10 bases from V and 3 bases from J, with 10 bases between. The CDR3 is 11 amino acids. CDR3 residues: CATKGYYEQYF. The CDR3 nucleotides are TGTGCCACTAAGGGGTACTACGAGCAGTACTTC.

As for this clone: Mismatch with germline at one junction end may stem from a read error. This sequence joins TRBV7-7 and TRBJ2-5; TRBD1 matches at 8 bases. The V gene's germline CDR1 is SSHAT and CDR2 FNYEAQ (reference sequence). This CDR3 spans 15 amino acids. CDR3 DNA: TGTGCTAGCAGCTCCCAGGGGGCAGGGGTGGAGACCCAGTACTTC. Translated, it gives CASSSQGAGVETQYF.

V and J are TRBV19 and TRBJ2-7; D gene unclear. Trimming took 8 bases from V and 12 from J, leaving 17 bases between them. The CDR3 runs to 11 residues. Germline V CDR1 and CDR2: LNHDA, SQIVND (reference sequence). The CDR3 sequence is CASSDGPRLYF. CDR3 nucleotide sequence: TGTGCCAGTTCCGATGGACCGCGATTGTACTTC.

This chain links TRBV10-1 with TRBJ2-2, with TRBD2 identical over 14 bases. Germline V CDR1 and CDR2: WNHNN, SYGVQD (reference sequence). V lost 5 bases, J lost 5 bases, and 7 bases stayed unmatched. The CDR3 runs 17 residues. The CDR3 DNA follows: TGCGCCAGCAGTTCCGGGACTAGCGGGAGTTCTACCGGGGAGCTGTTTTTT. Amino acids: CASSSGTSGSSTGELFF.

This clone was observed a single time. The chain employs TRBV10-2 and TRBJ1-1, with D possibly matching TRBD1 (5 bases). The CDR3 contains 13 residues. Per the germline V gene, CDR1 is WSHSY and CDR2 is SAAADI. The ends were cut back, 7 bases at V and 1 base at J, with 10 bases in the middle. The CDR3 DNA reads TGCGCCAGCAAAGGGACGGGGAACACTGAAGCTTTCTTT. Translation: CASKGTGNTEAFF.

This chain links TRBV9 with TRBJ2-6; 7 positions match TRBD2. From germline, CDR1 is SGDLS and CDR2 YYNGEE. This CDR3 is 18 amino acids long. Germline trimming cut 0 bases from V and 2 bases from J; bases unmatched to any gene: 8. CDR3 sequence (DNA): TGTGCCAGCAGCGTAGAGATTGGGGAGGGACCTGGGGCCAACGTCCTGACTTTC. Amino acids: CASSVEIGEGPGANVLTF.

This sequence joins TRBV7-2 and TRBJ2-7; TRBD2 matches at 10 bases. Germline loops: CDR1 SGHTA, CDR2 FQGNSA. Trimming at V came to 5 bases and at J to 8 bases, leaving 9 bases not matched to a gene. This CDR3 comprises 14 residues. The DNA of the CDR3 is TGTGCCAGCAGCGTGGGACTAGCGAAGTTCCAGCAGTACTTC. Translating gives CASSVGLAKFQQYF.

The CDR3 DNA reads as TGTGCCAGCAGTATCCTTGGGGGACCCACAGGCCGATATGGCTACACCTTC. Encoded protein: CASSILGGPTGRYGYTF. The chain recombines TRBV28 with TRBJ1-2; D may be TRBD1 (5 bases). From germline, CDR1 is MDHEN and CDR2 SYDVKM. With 5 bases removed from V and 5 bases from J, the gap between germline ends came to 24 bases. There are 17 residues in the CDR3.

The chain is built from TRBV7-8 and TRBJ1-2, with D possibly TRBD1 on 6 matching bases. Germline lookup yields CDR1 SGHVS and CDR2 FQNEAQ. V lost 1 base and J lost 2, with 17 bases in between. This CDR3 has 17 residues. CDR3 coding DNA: TGTGCCAGCAGCTTAGGGGCGTTTGGGCAGGGGAACTATGGCTACACCTTC. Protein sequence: CASSLGAFGQGNYGYTF.

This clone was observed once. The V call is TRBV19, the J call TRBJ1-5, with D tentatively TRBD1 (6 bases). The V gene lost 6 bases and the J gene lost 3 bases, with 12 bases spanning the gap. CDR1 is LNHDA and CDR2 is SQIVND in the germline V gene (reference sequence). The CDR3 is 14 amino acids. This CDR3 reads CASRKDRSNQPQHF. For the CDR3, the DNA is TGTGCCAGTAGGAAGGACAGATCCAATCAGCCCCAGCATTTT.

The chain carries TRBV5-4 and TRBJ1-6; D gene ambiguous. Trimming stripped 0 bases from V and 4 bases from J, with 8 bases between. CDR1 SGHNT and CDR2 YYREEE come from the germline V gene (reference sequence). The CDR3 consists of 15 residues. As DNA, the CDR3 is TGTGCCAGCAGCTTGGAGCAAGGGTATAATTCACCCCTCCACTTT. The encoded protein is CASSLEQGYNSPLHF.

CDR3 sequence: CASSDDGISGNGWGDDTQYF. In DNA form, the CDR3 reads TGCGCCAGCAGTGACGACGGGATTAGCGGGAATGGATGGGGCGATGATACGCAGTATTTT. The chain links TRBV10-1 to TRBJ2-3; 8 nucleotides match TRBD2. The CDR3 length is 20 residues. The V and J ends lost 3 bases and 6 bases, in that order; junction bases with no gene match: 23. CDR1 is WNHNN, CDR2 SYGVQD, per germline (reference sequence).